This entry lists 16 T cell receptor beta chains sequenced from one sample in a study of OX40 agonist ivuxolimab in advanced cancers. The data were produced by immunoSEQ multiplex PCR, yet TCRdb's version contains in-frame clones alone and is incomplete. Of about 82,000 clones detected, over 80% appear once; the ten largest clones hold over 8.5%. Source: CD4+ or CD8+ T cells sorted from blood, taken in a trial of the OX40 agonist ivuxolimab. The source is an adult with an advanced solid tumor such as melanoma, head and neck, liver or kidney cancer.

The gene calls are TRBV13 and TRBJ2-7, with D perhaps matching TRBD1 (5 bases). The V end lost 0 bases, the J end lost 5 bases, and 11 bases lay between the germline ends. The CDR3 spans 14 residues. The V gene's germline CDR1 is PRHDT and CDR2 FYEKMQ (reference sequence). In nucleotides, the CDR3 is TGTGCCAGCAGCTTAGGGCCCCAAGGGGACGAGCAGTACTTC. Translation gives CASSLGPQGDEQYF.

The rearrangement uses TRBV6-5 and TRBJ2-5, with 8 bases that match TRBD2. This CDR3 is 14 amino acids long. CDR1 is MNHEY, CDR2 SVGAGI, per germline. The V segment lost 2 bases and the J segment 4 bases; nucleotides outside the gene matches: 3. The CDR3 reads CASSYATSGETQYF. The DNA for the CDR3 is TGTGCCAGCAGTTACGCAACTAGCGGAGAGACCCAGTACTTC.

The genes are TRBV7-8 and TRBJ2-7; D is perhaps TRBD1 (5 bases). Trimming left V 2 bases short and J 3 bases short, with 5 bases between. The CDR3 is 12 amino acids. CDR1 and CDR2 from the germline V gene are SGHVS and FQNEAQ. CDR3 DNA sequence: TGTGCCAGCAGCTTACAGGGCTACGAGCAGTACTTC. As protein: CASSLQGYEQYF. Combining the CDR3 with reference TRBV7-8 and TRBJ2-7 gives the whole variable domain GAGVSQSPRYKVAKRGQDVALRCDPISGHVSLFWYQQALGQGPEFLTYFQNEAQLDKSGLPSDRFFAERPEGSVSTLKIQRTQQEDSAVYLCASSLQGYEQYFGPGTRLTVT.

J is TRBJ2-7 and V is TRBV27; D is uncertain. The V end was cut by 0 bases, the J end by 4 bases, with 10 bases between. The CDR3 is 14 amino acids. Germline values: CDR1 MNHEY, CDR2 SMNVEV (reference sequence). CDR3 sequence (DNA): TGTGCCAGCAGTTTATCGGTCTTTCCTTACGAGCAGTACTTC. Amino acid sequence: CASSLSVFPYEQYF.

The chain couples TRBV27 to TRBJ1-1; no definite D call. The V end was cut by 8 bases, the J end by 6 bases, with 10 bases between. This CDR3 is built from 11 residues. Germline loops: CDR1 MNHEY, CDR2 SMNVEV (reference sequence). The CDR3 loop is CASGPGPEAFF. The CDR3 bases are TGTGCCAGCGGGCCCGGGCCTGAAGCTTTCTTT.

The J gene is TRBJ2-2, the V gene TRBV11-2; no definite D call. The germline V gene encodes CDR1 SGHAT and CDR2 FQNNGV. This CDR3 contains 11 residues. V was pared by 5 bases and J by 5 bases, with 3 bases between. CDR3 protein: CASSLTGELFF. The CDR3 DNA reads TGTGCCAGCAGCCTAACCGGGGAGCTGTTTTTT. The full variable domain, in which reference TRBV11-2 and TRBJ2-2 provide the parts outside the CDR3, is EAGVAQSPRYKIIEKRQSVAFWCNPISGHATLYWYQQILGQGPKLLIQFQNNGVVDDSQLPKDRFSAERLKGVDSTLKIQPAKLEDSAVYLCASSLTGELFFGEGSRLTVL.

This chain connects TRBV13 to TRBJ2-3; 7 nucleotides line up with TRBD1. With 5 bases clipped from V and 2 bases from J, the junction kept 10 bases outside the gene matches. The CDR3 contains 16 residues. From germline, CDR1 is PRHDT and CDR2 FYEKMQ (reference sequence). In DNA form, the CDR3 reads TGTGCCAGCAGCCACCGGGACAGCAACTCCACAGATACGCAGTATTTT. It specifies CASSHRDSNSTDTQYF. Full variable domain (outside the CDR3, taken from reference TRBV13 and TRBJ2-3): AAGVIQSPRHLIKEKRETATLKCYPIPRHDTVYWYQQGPGQDPQFLISFYEKMQSDKGSIPDRFSAQQFSDYHSELNMSSLELGDSALYFCASSHRDSNSTDTQYFGPGTRLTVL.

This chain links TRBV21-1 with TRBJ1-2. TRBV21-1 is a listed pseudogene. CDR3 size: 13 residues. The CDR3 nucleotides read TGTGCCAGCAGCAAAGAACTCCTCTATGGCTACACCTTC. The encoded protein is CASSKELLYGYTF.

The rearrangement uses TRBV25-1 and TRBJ1-1; D remains ambiguous. The CDR3 loop spans 13 amino acids. V was trimmed by 4 bases and J by 3 bases, leaving 9 bases between them. Germline CDR1 reads MGHDK; CDR2 reads SYGVNS. CDR3 DNA sequence: TGTGCCAGCAGTGCCGCTTGGGACACTGAAGCTTTCTTT. Translating it yields CASSAAWDTEAFF.

This chain joins TRBV2 and TRBJ2-1; D not certain. Trimming took off 0 bases at V and 2 bases at J, with 11 bases between the two ends. The CDR3 consists of 16 residues. Germline V gene lookup returns CDR1 SNHLY and CDR2 FYNNEI. The CDR3 DNA sequence: TGTGCCAGCAGTGAAGCATTGAACACAGCCTACAATGAGCAGTTCTTC. Its protein product is CASSEALNTAYNEQFF.

The chain links TRBV10-2 to TRBJ1-1; 8 positions match TRBD1. The CDR3 sequence is 17 residues long. V lost 5 bases and J lost 4; bases outside the gene matches: 15. CDR1 and CDR2 (germline): WSHSY, SAAADI. Written as DNA, the CDR3 is TGCGCCAGCAGTCTAACCACGGGGACAGGCGCGGGCACTGAAGCTTTCTTT. This gives the protein CASSLTTGTGAGTEAFF.

V gene TRBV4-1 combines with J gene TRBJ1-1, with TRBD1 matching over 8 bases. Trimming cost V 0 bases and J 2 bases; bases outside gene matches: 5. The V gene's germline CDR1 is MGHRA and CDR2 YSYEKL. There are 16 residues in the CDR3. CDR3 loop: CASSQDAGQGNTEAFF. The DNA of the CDR3 is TGCGCCAGCAGCCAAGATGCCGGACAGGGTAACACTGAAGCTTTCTTT.

This chain links TRBV9 with TRBJ1-3; D is possibly TRBD1 (5 bases). The CDR3 is 18 amino acids. V lost 4 bases and J 3 bases, leaving 23 bases between the germline ends. The germline CDR1 and CDR2 sequences are SGDLS and YYNGEE. The CDR3 bases are TGTGCCAGCAGCACCCCAAAGGAGACGGGACCCCTTGGAAACACCATATATTTT. This sequence encodes CASSTPKETGPLGNTIYF.

This chain joins TRBV4-3 and TRBJ1-2; 12 bases agree with TRBD1. Germline CDR1 is LGHNA and CDR2 is YSLEER. The CDR3 consists of 17 residues. V was pared by 4 bases and J by 1 base, with 7 bases of the junction left unmatched. The CDR3 coding sequence is TGCGCCAGCAGCCTTCTAGGGACAGGGGGCAATAACTATGGCTACACCTTC. This gives the protein CASSLLGTGGNNYGYTF.

V usage is TRBV11-3 and J usage is TRBJ2-7; TRBD2 matches 11 bases. The germline CDR1 and CDR2 sequences are SGHNT and YENEEA. The CDR3 has 14 residues. Trimming at V came to 8 bases and at J to 5 bases, leaving 8 bases not matched to a gene. CDR3 loop: CASSKGTSGDEQYF. For the CDR3, the DNA is TGTGCCAGCTCGAAGGGGACTAGCGGCGACGAGCAGTACTTC.

The chain carries TRBV6-1 and TRBJ1-2; D gene unclear. V shed 6 bases and J shed 4 bases, with 12 bases lying between them. CDR1 MNHNS and CDR2 SASEGT come from the germline V gene. The CDR3 sequence is 13 residues long. The CDR3 DNA reads TGTGCCAGCAGCTTCACTGAAATCTATGGCTACACCTTC. Its translation: CASSFTEIYGYTF.